These 15 T cell receptor beta chains originate from one sample sequenced in a study. TCRdb re-called the 5' RACE reads through MiXCR, storing one row per CDR3 protein. The data show about 60,000 distinct CDR3 sequences, 25% to 30% seen once. The sample was tumor-infiltrating naive CD4+ T cells sorted from the breast tumor. The subset: naive CD4+ T cells, CD4+CD45RA+CD25-. Every receptor here comes from a female donor with breast cancer.

Regarding this clonotype: The junction departs from germline at one end; a sequencing error may be responsible. This chain links TRBV6-1 with TRBJ2-1; 7 positions match TRBD2. Looked up from germline, CDR1 is MNHNS and CDR2 is SASEGT. The CDR3 spans 15 residues. The CDR3 DNA reads as TGTGCCAGCAGGGAAGCTAGCGGCTCCTACAATGAGCAGTTCTTC. It specifies CASREASGSYNEQFF.

Here the CDR3 DNA reads TGTGCCTGGAGTGGGGGGTTCAGGGGGAATCACTATGGCTACACCTTC. It translates to CAWSGGFRGNHYGYTF. This chain links TRBV30 with TRBJ1-2, with TRBD1 identical over 7 bases. The CDR3 consists of 16 residues. The trim removed 1 base at V and 3 bases at J, leaving 11 bases unmatched. The germline V gene has CDR1 GTSNPN and CDR2 SVGIG (reference sequence).

This clonotype was observed at least ten times. V and J are TRBV20-1 and TRBJ1-1; possible D gene TRBD1, 5 bases. V lost 2 bases to trimming and J lost 0 bases, with 10 bases between them. Germline lookup yields CDR1 DFQATT and CDR2 SNEGSKA (reference sequence). The CDR3 has 14 amino acids. This CDR3 reads CSARREDMNTEAFF. CDR3 DNA: TGCAGTGCTAGAAGAGAGGACATGAACACTGAAGCTTTCTTT.

The J gene is TRBJ2-5, the V gene TRBV18; D possibly uses TRBD1 or TRBD2 (5 bases each). The germline CDR1 and CDR2 sequences are KGHSH and LQKENI. Trimming shortened V by 3 bases and J by 2 bases, and 10 bases separated the two germline ends. This CDR3 is built from 14 residues. CDR3 DNA sequence: TGTGCCAGCTCACCCGGGACGGATCAAGAGACCCAGTACTTC. Protein product: CASSPGTDQETQYF.

This clonotype was observed a few times. The chain is built from TRBV4-3 and TRBJ2-3; D gene unclear. The CDR3 runs 14 residues. Germline V gene lookup returns CDR1 LGHNA and CDR2 YSLEER. V lost 3 bases to trimming and J lost 6 bases, with 13 bases between them. The CDR3 protein is CASSHSKWVDTQYF. The CDR3 region has the DNA TGCGCCAGCAGCCACTCCAAATGGGTTGATACGCAGTATTTT.

The CDR3 spells CASSGMRNQPQHF. CDR3 DNA sequence: TGTGCCAGCAGTGGGATGCGAAATCAGCCCCAGCATTTT. The chain uses TRBV2 and TRBJ1-5, with D unclear. Germline V gene data show CDR1 as SNHLY and CDR2 as FYNNEI. V lost 4 bases, J lost 4 bases, and 8 bases lay in between. The CDR3 covers 13 residues.

In its sample, this clonotype was seen once. The CDR3 DNA reads TGTGCCTGGACCGCAGGGGGCGCGGATACGCAGTATTTT. Encoded protein: CAWTAGGADTQYF. This sequence joins TRBV30 and TRBJ2-3; 8 bases are shared with TRBD1. Germline CDR1 and CDR2: GTSNPN and SVGIG (reference sequence). V was clipped by 4 bases and J by 6 bases; unmatched bases: 6. There are 13 residues in the CDR3.

This clonotype was counted between two and nine times. The DNA for the CDR3 is TGTGCCAGCAGTTCGGGACCGCTCACAGATACGCAGTATTTT. Translated, it gives CASSSGPLTDTQYF. V and J are TRBV5-6 and TRBJ2-3; D might be TRBD1 or TRBD2, each matching 5 bases. The CDR3 has 14 amino acids. Germline loops: CDR1 SGHDT, CDR2 YYEEEE. V gave up 5 bases and J gave up 2 bases, with 12 bases separating them.

This chain joins TRBV7-2 and TRBJ2-2, with unresolved D. In germline, CDR1 is SGHTA, CDR2 FQGNSA. The V end was cut by 2 bases, the J end by 6 bases, with 4 bases between. The CDR3 spans 12 residues. DNA of the CDR3: TGTACCAGCAGCTTATTTTCCGGGGAGCTGTTTTTT. Translating it yields CTSSLFSGELFF.

The chain combines TRBV12-3 or TRBV12-4 with TRBJ2-7; D is undetermined. V dropped 1 base and J dropped 6 bases, with 10 bases sitting between them. CDR3 length: 13 residues. The CDR3 sequence is CASSLERWSEQYF. The DNA for the CDR3 is TGTGCCAGCAGTTTAGAGCGCTGGAGCGAGCAGTACTTC.

Notes on this clonotype: A much larger clone is a single base away; this may be a read error. The CDR3 DNA reads TGTGCCAGCACCGACCCCGACTATGGCTACACCTTC. Its translation: CASTDPDYGYTF. The V call is TRBV6-1, the J call TRBJ1-2, with D unresolved. V was pared by 7 bases and J by 3 bases, with 9 bases between. Germline loops: CDR1 MNHNS, CDR2 SASEGT. The CDR3 covers 12 residues.

There are many counts of this clonotype. The chain couples TRBV5-1 to TRBJ2-7; no firm D call. The CDR3 is 13 amino acids. The V end lost 4 bases, the J end lost 2 bases, and 10 bases lay between the germline ends. Germline V gene data show CDR1 as SGHRS and CDR2 as YFSETQ. Here the CDR3 reads CASSISTAYEQYF. The CDR3 DNA sequence: TGCGCCAGCAGCATATCAACAGCCTACGAGCAGTACTTC.

V usage is TRBV5-1 and J usage is TRBJ2-5; the D call may be TRBD1 or TRBD2 (5 bases each). The CDR3 has 16 residues. The V end was cut by 2 bases, the J end by 1 base, with 15 bases between. Germline assignment: CDR1 SGHRS and CDR2 YFSETQ. The CDR3 nucleotides are TGCGCCAGCAGCTTTGGGGACCTCCTAACCCAAGAGACCCAGTACTTC. The encoded protein is CASSFGDLLTQETQYF.

This clonotype showed up just a few times. The gene calls are TRBV5-1 and TRBJ1-1, with TRBD1 as a possible D gene (5 bases). V was clipped by 6 bases and J by 1 base, with 10 bases between them. The CDR3 is made up of 13 amino acids. CDR1 and CDR2 (germline): SGHRS, YFSETQ. The CDR3 DNA reads as TGCGCCAGCATTCCTCAGGGGAACACTGAAGCTTTCTTT. It yields the protein CASIPQGNTEAFF.

The genes are TRBV2 and TRBJ1-1; D gene uncertain. The CDR3 has 14 amino acids. Looked up from germline, CDR1 is SNHLY and CDR2 is FYNNEI. V shed 3 bases and J shed 1 base, with 9 bases lying between them. Written as DNA, the CDR3 is TGTGCCAGCAGTGATTCCTCAGCGAACACTGAAGCTTTCTTT. Protein: CASSDSSANTEAFF.